Reported below is one TCR beta chain. This entry comes from a study of blood T cell repertoires in COVID-19. About the study: COVID-19 samples from acute and convalescent phases originated in the United States, Italy and Spain. PBMCs, B-cell-depleted T cells, or T cells were the source of the cDNA or gDNA that made up the material.

In the original processing: By means of reference gene primer amplification, nucleated cell counts were estimated. This table comes from immunoSEQ multiplex PCR, and its TCRdb copy is limited to in-frame clones, with some not included. The DNA was the basis for D and trimming; V, J and clone size are from that table. The sample gives some 320,000 clones, around 88% of which show up once; over 6% is in the top ten. This CDR3 spans 15 amino acids. V lost 7 bases to trimming and J lost 4 bases, with 17 bases between them. Germline V CDR1 and CDR2: MNHEY, SVGAGI. The V and J genes are TRBV6-5 and TRBJ1-5; D possibly corresponds to TRBD1 (6 bases). The specimen was peripheral blood. The origin of this receptor is a woman in her 30s who had recovered from COVID-19. The CDR3 protein is CASTLGARGNQPQHF. The CDR3 bases are TGTGCCAGCACCCTAGGGGCCAGGGGTAATCAGCCCCAGCATTTT.